The 18 T cell receptor beta chains given below trace back to one sample, sequenced in a study of blood T cell repertoires in COVID-19. The method was immunoSEQ multiplex PCR; TCRdb's version includes in-frame clones alone and lacks a portion of them. The table records fewer than 85,000 clones, about 83% of them present only once. Sequenced material: peripheral blood. These receptors all stem from a man aged 30 to 45 with COVID-19, enrolled during active disease.

The chain links TRBV7-2 to TRBJ1-2, with D perhaps matching TRBD1 (6 bases). This CDR3 spans 15 amino acids. The V gene lost 0 bases and the J gene lost 6 bases, with 14 bases spanning the gap. Germline CDR1 SGHTA, CDR2 FQGNSA. CDR3 coding DNA: TGTGCCAGCAGCTTAGCCATGGGGGCGCTGGATGGCTACACCTTC. Its protein is CASSLAMGALDGYTF. Filled out from reference TRBV7-2 and TRBJ1-2, the complete variable domain reads GAGVSQSPSNKVTEKGKDVELRCDPISGHTALYWYRQSLGQGLEFLIYFQGNSAPDKSGLPSDRFSAERTGGSVSTLTIQRTQQEDSAVYLCASSLAMGALDGYTFGSGTRLTVV.

The rearrangement joins TRBV30 to TRBJ1-6, with D perhaps TRBD1 (5 bases). Germline values: CDR1 GTSNPN, CDR2 SVGIG (reference sequence). V lost 0 bases to trimming and J lost 9 bases, with 15 bases between them. The CDR3 consists of 15 residues. CDR3 bases: TGTGCCTGGAGTGTCGCGGGGGGGTTAGCTTCACCCCTCCACTTT. Residues: CAWSVAGGLASPLHF.

The chain combines TRBV10-3 with TRBJ1-3; D may be TRBD1 (5 bases). The V gene's germline CDR1 is ENHRY and CDR2 SYGVKD. V was clipped by 8 bases and J by 1 base, with 18 bases between them. CDR3 size: 16 residues. CDR3 DNA sequence: TGTGCCATCTTGATATCAGGGCCCAGGTCTGGAAACACCATATATTTT. This translates into CAILISGPRSGNTIYF.

The chain links TRBV3-1 (or the pseudogene TRBV3-2) to TRBJ2-7; possible D gene TRBD2, 5 bases. The CDR3 spans 12 residues. The ends were cut back, 4 bases at V and 8 bases at J, with 12 bases in the middle. Germline V CDR1 and CDR2: LGHDT, YNNKEL (reference sequence). In DNA, the CDR3 is TGTGCCAGCAGCCCCCCCAGCGGCAAGCAGTACTTC. Translated: CASSPPSGKQYF.

This clone has just one count. The chain links TRBV18 to TRBJ1-1, with a tentative D call TRBD1 (5 bases). Per germline, CDR1 KGHSH and CDR2 LQKENI. With 6 bases removed from V and 3 bases from J, the gap between germline ends came to 11 bases. This CDR3 is 13 amino acids long. The CDR3: CASSGLKDTEAFF. The CDR3 region has the DNA TGTGCCAGCTCGGGACTGAAAGACACTGAAGCTTTCTTT.

This clone was found a few times. V and J are TRBV7-3 and TRBJ1-2; D possibly corresponds to TRBD1 (5 bases). Germline V gene lookup returns CDR1 SGHTA and CDR2 FQGTGA. Trimming left V 3 bases short and J 6 bases short, with 11 bases between. The CDR3 length is 13 residues. CDR3 amino acids: CASSFGTGDGYTF. The CDR3 DNA sequence: TGTGCCAGCAGCTTTGGGACGGGAGATGGCTACACCTTC. Supplemented by reference TRBV7-3 and TRBJ1-2, the full variable domain reads GAGVSQTPSNKVTEKGKYVELRCDPISGHTALYWYRQSLGQGPEFLIYFQGTGAADDSGLPNDRFFAVRPEGSVSTLKIQRTERGDSAVYLCASSFGTGDGYTFGSGTRLTVV.

The chain employs TRBV4-3 and TRBJ2-1; D unresolved. CDR1 and CDR2 from the germline V gene are LGHNA and YSLEER. The length of the CDR3 is 17 residues. Trimming took 0 bases from V and 3 from J, leaving 15 bases between them. CDR3 in amino acids: CASSQDPTDTNYNEQFF. The CDR3 DNA reads TGCGCCAGCAGCCAAGATCCCACCGACACCAACTACAATGAGCAGTTCTTC.

This clone was seen a single time. This chain connects TRBV5-3 to TRBJ2-3; 13 bases are a match to TRBD2. TRBV5-3 is reported as an ORF; its role is uncertain. The J segment lost 3 bases and the V segment lost 2 bases, leaving 12 bases of the junction unmatched. The CDR3 contains 19 residues. The CDR3 spells CARSFKAGTSGTGTDTQYF. The CDR3 coding sequence is TGTGCCAGAAGCTTCAAAGCAGGGACTAGCGGGACCGGGACAGATACGCAGTATTTT.

Turning to this clone: Other DNA sequences within the sample encode an identical CDR3. CDR3 nucleotide sequence: TGTGCCAGCAGTCGGGGAGGGAATCAGCCCCAGCATTTT. Protein sequence: CASSRGGNQPQHF. The chain employs TRBV6-5 and TRBJ1-5; D unclear. The CDR3 loop spans 13 amino acids. The germline V gene encodes CDR1 MNHEY and CDR2 SVGAGI. The V end lost 5 bases, the J end lost 4 bases, and 9 bases lay between the germline ends.

The chain couples TRBV27 to TRBJ2-7, with D possibly TRBD1 on 8 matching bases. The CDR3 extends over 13 amino acids. Trimming stripped 8 bases from V and 6 bases from J, with 17 bases between. The germline V gene encodes CDR1 MNHEY and CDR2 SMNVEV (reference sequence). The CDR3 reads CASAWEGTGEQYF. The CDR3, as DNA: TGTGCCAGCGCCTGGGAGGGGACAGGCGAGCAGTACTTC.

This clone showed up just once. The chain is built from TRBV30 and TRBJ2-7, with a possible D match to TRBD2 (6 bases). Trimming took 7 bases from V and 5 from J, leaving 18 bases between them. This CDR3 region has 13 residues. The germline V gene has CDR1 GTSNPN and CDR2 SVGIG (reference sequence). The CDR3 protein is CASAGRGPHEQYF. The CDR3 region has the DNA TGTGCCTCTGCTGGGCGGGGTCCCCACGAGCAGTACTTC.

This clone was counted only a few times. The chain uses TRBV5-1 and TRBJ2-5, with 13 bases identical to TRBD2. The V and J ends lost 6 bases and 9 bases, in that order; junction bases with no gene match: 17. CDR3 length: 17 amino acids. Per the germline V gene, CDR1 is SGHRS and CDR2 is YFSETQ. CDR3 coding DNA: TGCGCCAGCAACTACATGAGGACTAGCGGGAGTCCGAACCCCCAGTACTTC. This sequence encodes CASNYMRTSGSPNPQYF.

V usage is TRBV29-1 and J usage is TRBJ1-1; no reliable D call. Germline values: CDR1 SQVTM, CDR2 ANQGSEA. Trimming took off 7 bases at V and 3 bases at J, with 6 bases between the two ends. This CDR3 is 10 amino acids long. CDR3 coding DNA: TGCAGCGCCCTCCACACTGAAGCTTTCTTT. Protein sequence: CSALHTEAFF.

Concerning this clone itself: At one boundary the junction diverges from the germline segment, which might be a read error. The chain couples TRBV29-1 to TRBJ2-2, with unresolved D. Germline CDR1 and CDR2: SQVTM and ANQGSEA. The length of the CDR3 is 10 residues. The CDR3: CSANNGELFF. CDR3 sequence (DNA): TGCAGCGCTAACAACGGGGAGCTGTTTTTT.

This rearrangement joins TRBV5-6 to TRBJ1-3; D gene ambiguous. The germline V gene encodes CDR1 SGHDT and CDR2 YYEEEE. The V gene lost 0 bases and the J gene lost 0 bases, with 10 bases spanning the gap. CDR3 length: 16 amino acids. The CDR3 loop reads CASSLVSAGSGNTIYF. CDR3 bases: TGTGCCAGCAGCTTGGTTTCGGCAGGCTCTGGAAACACCATATATTTT.

The V call is TRBV20-1, the J call TRBJ2-7, with 11 bases aligning to TRBD2. Germline CDR1 reads DFQATT; CDR2 reads SNEGSKA (reference sequence). This CDR3 region has 15 residues. The J segment lost 6 bases and the V segment lost 3 bases, leaving 10 bases of the junction unmatched. In nucleotides, the CDR3 is TGCAGTGCTAGTAAAAAACTAGCGGGAGTCGCCGAGCAGTACTTC. Amino acids: CSASKKLAGVAEQYF.

The rearrangement joins TRBV4-2 to TRBJ2-1; 9 nucleotides match TRBD2. This CDR3 has 14 amino acids. Trimming took 1 base from V and 9 from J; bases not matched to a gene: 4. Germline-derived CDR1 and CDR2 are LGHNA and YNFKEQ. CDR3 sequence reads: CASSQVLAGTEQFF. The CDR3 DNA reads TGTGCCAGCAGCCAAGTTCTAGCGGGAACTGAGCAGTTCTTC.

This clone appeared a few times. This sequence joins TRBV30 and TRBJ1-3; weak D call: TRBD1 (5 bases). The germline V gene encodes CDR1 GTSNPN and CDR2 SVGIG (reference sequence). The CDR3 loop spans 17 amino acids. Trimming cost V 0 bases and J 0 bases, with 15 bases left between them. The CDR3 region has the DNA TGTGCCTGGAGTGTTTGGAGGGGCTTCCGCTCTGGAAACACCATATATTTT. It specifies CAWSVWRGFRSGNTIYF. The whole variable domain, remainder taken from reference TRBV30 and TRBJ1-3, is SQTIHQWPATLVQPVGSPLSLECTVEGTSNPNLYWYRQAAGRGLQLLFYSVGIGQISSEVPQNLSASRPQDRQFILSSKKLLLSDSGFYLCAWSVWRGFRSGNTIYFGEGSWLTVV.